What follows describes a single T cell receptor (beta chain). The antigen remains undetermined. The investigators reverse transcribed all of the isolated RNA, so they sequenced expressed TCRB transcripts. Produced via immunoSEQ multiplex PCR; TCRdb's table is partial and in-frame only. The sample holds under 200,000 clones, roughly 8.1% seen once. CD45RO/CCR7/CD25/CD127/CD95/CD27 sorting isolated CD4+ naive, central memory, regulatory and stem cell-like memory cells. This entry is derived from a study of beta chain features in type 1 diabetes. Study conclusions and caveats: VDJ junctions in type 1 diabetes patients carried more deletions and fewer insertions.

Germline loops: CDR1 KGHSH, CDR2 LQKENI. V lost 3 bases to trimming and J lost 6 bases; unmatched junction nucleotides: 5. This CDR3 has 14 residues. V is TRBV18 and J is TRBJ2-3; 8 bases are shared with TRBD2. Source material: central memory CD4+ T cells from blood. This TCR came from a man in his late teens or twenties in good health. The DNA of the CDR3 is TGTGCCAGCTCACCCGGGACTAGGGGGGATACGCAGTATTTT. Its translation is CASSPGTRGDTQYF.